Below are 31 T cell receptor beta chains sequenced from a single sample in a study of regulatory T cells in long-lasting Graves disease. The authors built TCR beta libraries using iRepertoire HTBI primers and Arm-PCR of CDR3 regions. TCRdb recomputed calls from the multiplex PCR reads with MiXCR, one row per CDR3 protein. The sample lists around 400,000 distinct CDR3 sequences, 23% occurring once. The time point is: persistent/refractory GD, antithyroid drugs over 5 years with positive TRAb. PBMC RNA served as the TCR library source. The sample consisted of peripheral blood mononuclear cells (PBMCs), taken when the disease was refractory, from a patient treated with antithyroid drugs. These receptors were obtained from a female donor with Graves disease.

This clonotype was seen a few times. CDR3 sequence (DNA): TGTGCCAGCAGCTTAGCTGGACAGATTTACTATGGCTACACCTTC. This sequence encodes CASSLAGQIYYGYTF. The chain links TRBV7-9 to TRBJ1-2; TRBD1 is a possible D gene (6 bases). Germline V gives CDR1 SEHNR, CDR2 FQNEAQ (reference sequence). The CDR3 length is 15 residues. V lost 0 bases and J 3 bases, leaving 11 bases between the germline ends.

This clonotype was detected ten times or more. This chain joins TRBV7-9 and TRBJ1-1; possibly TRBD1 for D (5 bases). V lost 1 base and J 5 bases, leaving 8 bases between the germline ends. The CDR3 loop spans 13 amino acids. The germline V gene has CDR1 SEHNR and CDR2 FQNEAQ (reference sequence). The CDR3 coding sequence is TGTGCCAGCAGCTTAGTAGGGACGACTGAAGCTTTCTTT. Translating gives CASSLVGTTEAFF. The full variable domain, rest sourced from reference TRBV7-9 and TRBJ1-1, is DTGVSQNPRHKITKRGQNVTFRCDPISEHNRLYWYRQTLGQGPEFLTYFQNEAQLEKSRLLSDRFSAERPKGSFSTLEIQRTEQGDSAMYLCASSLVGTTEAFFGQGTRLTVV.

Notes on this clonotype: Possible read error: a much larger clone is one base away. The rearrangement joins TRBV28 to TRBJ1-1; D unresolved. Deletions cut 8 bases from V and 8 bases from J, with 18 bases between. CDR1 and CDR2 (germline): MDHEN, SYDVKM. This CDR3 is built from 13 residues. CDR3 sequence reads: CASSGEMAREAFF. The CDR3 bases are TGTGCCAGCTCGGGAGAGATGGCGCGAGAAGCTTTCTTT.

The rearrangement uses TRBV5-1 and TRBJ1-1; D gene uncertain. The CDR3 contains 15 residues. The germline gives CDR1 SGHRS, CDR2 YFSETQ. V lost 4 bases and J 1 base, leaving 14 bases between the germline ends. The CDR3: CASSDIGEKNTEAFF. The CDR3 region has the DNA TGCGCCAGCAGCGATATCGGGGAGAAGAACACTGAAGCTTTCTTT.

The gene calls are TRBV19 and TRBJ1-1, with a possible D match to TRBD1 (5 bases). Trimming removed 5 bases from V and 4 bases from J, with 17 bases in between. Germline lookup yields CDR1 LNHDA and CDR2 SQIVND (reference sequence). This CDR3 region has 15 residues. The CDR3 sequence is CASSSSGPGGTEAFF. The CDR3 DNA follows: TGTGCCAGTAGTTCCTCCGGGCCTGGGGGCACTGAAGCTTTCTTT.

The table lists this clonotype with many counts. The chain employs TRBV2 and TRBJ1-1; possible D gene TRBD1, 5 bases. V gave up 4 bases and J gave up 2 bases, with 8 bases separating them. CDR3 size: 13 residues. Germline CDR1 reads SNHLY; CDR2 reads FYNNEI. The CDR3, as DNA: TGTGCCAGCAGTGCTGACAGCAACACTGAAGCTTTCTTT. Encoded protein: CASSADSNTEAFF. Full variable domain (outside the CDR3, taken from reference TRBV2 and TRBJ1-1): EPEVTQTPSHQVTQMGQEVILRCVPISNHLYFYWYRQILGQKVEFLVSFYNNEISEKSEIFDDQFSVERPDGSNFTLKIRSTKLEDSAMYFCASSADSNTEAFFGQGTRLTVV.

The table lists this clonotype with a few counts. This CDR3 reads CSASELAGVLETQYF. As DNA, the CDR3 is TGCAGTGCTAGTGAACTAGCGGGAGTGTTGGAGACCCAGTACTTC. The V call is TRBV20-1, the J call TRBJ2-5, with TRBD2 identical over 11 bases. V shed 3 bases and J 5 bases; nucleotides not matched to a gene: 8. This CDR3 spans 15 amino acids. Germline V gene lookup returns CDR1 DFQATT and CDR2 SNEGSKA (reference sequence).

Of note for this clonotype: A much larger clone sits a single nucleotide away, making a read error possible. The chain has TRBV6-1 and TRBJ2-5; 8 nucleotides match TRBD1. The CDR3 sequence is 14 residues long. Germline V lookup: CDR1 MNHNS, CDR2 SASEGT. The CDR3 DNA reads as TGTGCCAGCAGGAAGACAGGGGTCCAAGAGACCCGGTACTTC. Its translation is CASRKTGVQETRYF.

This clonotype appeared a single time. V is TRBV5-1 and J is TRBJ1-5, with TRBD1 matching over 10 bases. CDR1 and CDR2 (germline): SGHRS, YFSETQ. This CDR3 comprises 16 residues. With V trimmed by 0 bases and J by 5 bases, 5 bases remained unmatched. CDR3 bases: TGCGCCAGCAGCTTGGGGGACAGGGGAACACATCAGCCCCAGCATTTT. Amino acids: CASSLGDRGTHQPQHF. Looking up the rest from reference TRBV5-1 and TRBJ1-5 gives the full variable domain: KAGVTQTPRYLIKTRGQQVTLSCSPISGHRSVSWYQQTPGQGLQFLFEYFSETQRNKGNFPGRFSGRQFSNSRSEMNVSTLELGDSALYLCASSLGDRGTHQPQHFGDGTRLSIL.

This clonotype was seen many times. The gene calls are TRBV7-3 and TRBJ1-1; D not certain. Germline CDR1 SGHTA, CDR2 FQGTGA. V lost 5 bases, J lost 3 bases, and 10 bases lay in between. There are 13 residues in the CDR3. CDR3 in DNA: TGTGCCAGCAGCCTAAATAGGTACACTGAAGCTTTCTTT. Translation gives CASSLNRYTEAFF.

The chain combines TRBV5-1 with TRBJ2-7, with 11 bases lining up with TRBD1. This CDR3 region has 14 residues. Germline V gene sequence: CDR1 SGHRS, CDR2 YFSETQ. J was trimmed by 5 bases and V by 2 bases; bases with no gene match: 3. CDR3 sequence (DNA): TGCGCCAGCAGCTTTTCGGGACAGGGGGACGAGCAGTACTTC. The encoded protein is CASSFSGQGDEQYF.

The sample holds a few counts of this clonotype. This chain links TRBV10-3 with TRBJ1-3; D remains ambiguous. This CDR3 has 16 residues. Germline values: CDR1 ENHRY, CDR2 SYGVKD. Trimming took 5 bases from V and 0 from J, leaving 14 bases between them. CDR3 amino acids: CAISSTTSSSGNTIYF. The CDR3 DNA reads TGTGCCATCAGTTCTACGACATCTAGCTCTGGAAACACCATATATTTT.

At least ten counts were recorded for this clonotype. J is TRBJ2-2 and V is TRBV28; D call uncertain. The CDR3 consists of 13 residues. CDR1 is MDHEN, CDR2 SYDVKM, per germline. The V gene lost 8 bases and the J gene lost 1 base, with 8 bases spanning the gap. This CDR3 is CASGRKNTGELFF. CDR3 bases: TGTGCCAGCGGCAGGAAGAACACCGGGGAGCTGTTTTTT.

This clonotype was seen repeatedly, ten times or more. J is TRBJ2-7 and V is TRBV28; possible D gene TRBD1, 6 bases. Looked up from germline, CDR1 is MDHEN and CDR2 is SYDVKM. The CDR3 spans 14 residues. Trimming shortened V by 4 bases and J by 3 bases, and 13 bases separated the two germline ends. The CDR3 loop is CASSSRDNLYEQYF. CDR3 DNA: TGTGCCAGCAGTTCTCGGGACAACCTCTACGAGCAGTACTTC. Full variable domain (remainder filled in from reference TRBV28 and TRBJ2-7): DVKVTQSSRYLVKRTGEKVFLECVQDMDHENMFWYRQDPGLGLRLIYFSYDVKMKEKGDIPEGYSVSREKKERFSLILESASTNQTSMYLCASSSRDNLYEQYFGPGTRLTVT.

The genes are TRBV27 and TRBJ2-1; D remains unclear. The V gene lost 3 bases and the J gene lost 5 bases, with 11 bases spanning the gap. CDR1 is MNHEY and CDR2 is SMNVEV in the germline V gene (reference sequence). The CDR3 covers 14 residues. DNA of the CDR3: TGTGCCAGCAGTTTTGGTTTGATGGACAATGAGCAGTTCTTC. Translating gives CASSFGLMDNEQFF.

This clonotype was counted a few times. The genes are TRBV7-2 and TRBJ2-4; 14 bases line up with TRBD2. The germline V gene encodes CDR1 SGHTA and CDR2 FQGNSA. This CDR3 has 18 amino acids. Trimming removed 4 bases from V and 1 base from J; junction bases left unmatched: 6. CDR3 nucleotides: TGTGCCAGCAGCTCCGGGACTAGCGGGAGTATGGCCAAAAACATTCAGTACTTC. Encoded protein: CASSSGTSGSMAKNIQYF.

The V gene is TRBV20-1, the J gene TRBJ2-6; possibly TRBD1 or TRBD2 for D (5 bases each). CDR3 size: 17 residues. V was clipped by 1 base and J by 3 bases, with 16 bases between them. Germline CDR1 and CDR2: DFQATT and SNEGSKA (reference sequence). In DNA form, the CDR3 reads TGCAGTGCTAGAGGAAGGGGAGCCGACGATGGGGCCAACGTCCTGACTTTC. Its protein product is CSARGRGADDGANVLTF.

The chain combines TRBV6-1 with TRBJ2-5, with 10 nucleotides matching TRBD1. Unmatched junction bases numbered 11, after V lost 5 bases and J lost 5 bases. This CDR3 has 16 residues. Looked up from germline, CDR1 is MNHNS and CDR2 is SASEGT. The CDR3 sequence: CASSLTGTGAEETQYF. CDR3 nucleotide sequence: TGTGCCAGCAGTCTCACCGGGACAGGGGCTGAGGAGACCCAGTACTTC.

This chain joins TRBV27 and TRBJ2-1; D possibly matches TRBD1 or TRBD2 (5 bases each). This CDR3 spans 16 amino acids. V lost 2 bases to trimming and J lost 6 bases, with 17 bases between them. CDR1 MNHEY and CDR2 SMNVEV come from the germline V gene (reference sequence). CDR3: CASSLVGLGDRNEQFF. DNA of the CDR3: TGTGCCAGCAGTTTAGTGGGGCTAGGGGACCGCAATGAGCAGTTCTTC.

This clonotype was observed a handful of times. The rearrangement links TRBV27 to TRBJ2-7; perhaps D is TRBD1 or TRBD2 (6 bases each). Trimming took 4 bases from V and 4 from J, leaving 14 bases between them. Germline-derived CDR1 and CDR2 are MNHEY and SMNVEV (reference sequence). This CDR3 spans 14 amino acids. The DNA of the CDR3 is TGTGCCAGCAGTTATTCCAGGGGAGGATACGAGCAGTACTTC. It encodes CASSYSRGGYEQYF.

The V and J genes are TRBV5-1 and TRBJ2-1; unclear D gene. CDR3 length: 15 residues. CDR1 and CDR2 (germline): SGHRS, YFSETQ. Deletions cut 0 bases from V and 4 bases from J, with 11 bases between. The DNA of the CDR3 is TGCGCCAGCAGCTTGGATTCGGCAGCGTACAATGAGCAGTTCTTC. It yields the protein CASSLDSAAYNEQFF.

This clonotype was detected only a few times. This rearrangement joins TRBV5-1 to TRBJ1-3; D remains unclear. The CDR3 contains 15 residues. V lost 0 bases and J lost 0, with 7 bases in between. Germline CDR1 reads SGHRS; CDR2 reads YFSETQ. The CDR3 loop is CASSLAGISGNTIYF. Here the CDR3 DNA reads TGCGCCAGCAGCTTGGCAGGCATCTCTGGAAACACCATATATTTT.

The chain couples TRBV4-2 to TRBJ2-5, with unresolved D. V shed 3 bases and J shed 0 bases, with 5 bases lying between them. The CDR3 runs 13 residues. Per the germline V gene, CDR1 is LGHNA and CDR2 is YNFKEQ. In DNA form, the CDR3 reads TGTGCCAGCAGCCATGATAACCAAGAGACCCAGTACTTC. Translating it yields CASSHDNQETQYF.

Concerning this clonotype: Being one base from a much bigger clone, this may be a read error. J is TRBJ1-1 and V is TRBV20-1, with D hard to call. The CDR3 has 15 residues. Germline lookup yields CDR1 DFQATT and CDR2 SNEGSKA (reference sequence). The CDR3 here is CSAPRTDQMNTGAFF. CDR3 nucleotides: TGCAGTGCCCCCCGGACTGACCAAATGAACACTGGAGCTTTCTTT.

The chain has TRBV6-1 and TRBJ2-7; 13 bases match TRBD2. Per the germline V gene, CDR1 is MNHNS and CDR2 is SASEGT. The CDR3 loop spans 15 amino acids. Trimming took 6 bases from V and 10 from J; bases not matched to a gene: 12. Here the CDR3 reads CASSQQGTSGMVQYF. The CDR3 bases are TGTGCCAGCAGCCAACAAGGGACTAGCGGGATGGTCCAGTACTTC.

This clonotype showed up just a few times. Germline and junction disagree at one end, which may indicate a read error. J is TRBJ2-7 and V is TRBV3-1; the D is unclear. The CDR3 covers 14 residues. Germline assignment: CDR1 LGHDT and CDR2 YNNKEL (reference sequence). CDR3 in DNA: TGTGCCAGCAGCCAAGAAAGAACCCCTTCCCGGACGTCCTTC. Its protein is CASSQERTPSRTSF.

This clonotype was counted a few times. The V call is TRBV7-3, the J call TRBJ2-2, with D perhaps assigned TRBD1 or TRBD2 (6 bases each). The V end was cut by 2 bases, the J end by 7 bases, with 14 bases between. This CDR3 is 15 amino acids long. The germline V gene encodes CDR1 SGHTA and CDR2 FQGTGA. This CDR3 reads CASSLGSGAHGELFF. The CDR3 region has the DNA TGTGCCAGCAGCTTAGGGTCGGGGGCGCACGGGGAGCTGTTTTTT.

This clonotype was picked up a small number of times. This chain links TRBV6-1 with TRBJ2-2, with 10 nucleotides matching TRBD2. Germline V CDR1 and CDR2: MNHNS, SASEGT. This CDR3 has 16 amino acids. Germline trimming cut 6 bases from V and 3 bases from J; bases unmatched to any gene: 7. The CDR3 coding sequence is TGTGCCAGCAGATCTAGCGGGAGCTTATACACCGGGGAGCTGTTTTTT. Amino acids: CASRSSGSLYTGELFF.

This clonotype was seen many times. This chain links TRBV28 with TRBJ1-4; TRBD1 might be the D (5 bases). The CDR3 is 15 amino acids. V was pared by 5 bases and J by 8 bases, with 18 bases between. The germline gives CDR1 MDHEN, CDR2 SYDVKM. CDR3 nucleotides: TGTGCCAGCAGTCGACCGGGACTCCTAGGGGAAAAACTGTTTTTT. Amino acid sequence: CASSRPGLLGEKLFF.

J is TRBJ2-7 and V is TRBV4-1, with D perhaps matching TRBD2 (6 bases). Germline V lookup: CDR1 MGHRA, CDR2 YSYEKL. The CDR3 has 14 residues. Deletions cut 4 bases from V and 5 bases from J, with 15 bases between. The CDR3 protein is CASSPSGGLNEQYF. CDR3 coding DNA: TGCGCCAGCAGCCCCAGTGGGGGGTTAAACGAGCAGTACTTC.

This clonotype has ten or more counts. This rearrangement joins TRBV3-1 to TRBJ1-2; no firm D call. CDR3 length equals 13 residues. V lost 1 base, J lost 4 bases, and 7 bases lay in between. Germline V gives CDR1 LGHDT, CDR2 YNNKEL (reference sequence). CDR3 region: CASSQVDGYGYTF. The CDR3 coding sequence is TGTGCCAGCAGCCAAGTGGACGGCTATGGCTACACCTTC.